This passage covers 32 T cell receptor beta chains from one sample sequenced in a study of beta chain features in type 1 diabetes. The authors reverse transcribed all of the isolated RNA, so sequencing captured expressed TCRB transcripts. Assay: immunoSEQ multiplex PCR; the TCRdb copy retains only in-frame clones and omits some. The repertoire holds 970,000 or so clones, with about 17% as singletons. The sequenced material came from naive CD4+ T cells from blood. All receptors come from a woman aged 18-29 years in good health.

CDR3 DNA: TGTGCCAGCAGCTTAGTGAATGCACGCACAGATACGCAGTATTTT. Its translation is CASSLVNARTDTQYF. V gene TRBV7-2 combines with J gene TRBJ2-3; D uncertain. CDR3 length equals 15 residues. The V end was cut by 1 base, the J end by 1 base, with 9 bases between. Looked up from germline, CDR1 is SGHTA and CDR2 is FQGNSA. Looking up the rest from reference TRBV7-2 and TRBJ2-3 gives the full variable domain: GAGVSQSPSNKVTEKGKDVELRCDPISGHTALYWYRQSLGQGLEFLIYFQGNSAPDKSGLPSDRFSAERTGGSVSTLTIQRTQQEDSAVYLCASSLVNARTDTQYFGPGTRLTVL.

The J gene is TRBJ2-1, the V gene TRBV7-9, with D perhaps TRBD1 (5 bases). V lost 4 bases, J lost 6 bases, and 13 bases lay in between. This CDR3 is 14 amino acids long. Germline CDR1 SEHNR, CDR2 FQNEAQ (reference sequence). CDR3 sequence reads: CASSWGRQGNEQFF. The CDR3 nucleotides read TGTGCCAGCAGCTGGGGTCGGCAGGGCAATGAGCAGTTCTTC.

The rearrangement joins TRBV7-2 to TRBJ2-1; TRBD2 matches at 10 bases. The CDR3 has 15 residues. With V trimmed by 1 base and J by 9 bases, 6 bases remained unmatched. Germline V CDR1 and CDR2: SGHTA, FQGNSA. CDR3 amino acids: CASSLVGSGGIEQFF. In DNA, the CDR3 is TGTGCCAGCAGCTTAGTTGGTAGCGGGGGGATTGAGCAGTTCTTC. The whole variable domain, filled in from reference TRBV7-2 and TRBJ2-1, reads GAGVSQSPSNKVTEKGKDVELRCDPISGHTALYWYRQSLGQGLEFLIYFQGNSAPDKSGLPSDRFSAERTGGSVSTLTIQRTQQEDSAVYLCASSLVGSGGIEQFFGPGTRLTVL.

Only a few counts were recorded for this clone. The rearrangement links TRBV25-1 to TRBJ2-2, with D perhaps matching TRBD1 or TRBD2 (6 bases each). There are 17 residues in the CDR3. The V end was cut by 3 bases, the J end by 0 bases, with 14 bases between. Germline V gives CDR1 MGHDK, CDR2 SYGVNS. CDR3 loop: CASSDPPRGPNTGELFF. The CDR3 coding sequence is TGTGCCAGCAGTGACCCCCCACGGGGGCCGAACACCGGGGAGCTGTTTTTT.

CDR3 region: CASSLQGGTGVTDTQYF. The CDR3 nucleotides read TGCGCCAGCAGCCTCCAAGGCGGGACTGGCGTCACAGATACGCAGTATTTT. This chain connects TRBV4-3 to TRBJ2-3, with a possible D match to TRBD2 (6 bases). Germline V lookup: CDR1 LGHNA, CDR2 YSLEER. Trimming cost V 4 bases and J 2 bases, with 19 bases left between them. The CDR3 has 17 residues.

The chain uses TRBV19 and TRBJ2-5, with 7 bases identical to TRBD1. This CDR3 has 14 amino acids. Per germline, CDR1 LNHDA and CDR2 SQIVND (reference sequence). After removal of 4 bases from V and 4 bases from J, the junction contained 6 bases not matched to a gene. The CDR3 DNA is TGTGCCAGTAGTACGTACAGGGGTGGAGAGACCCAGTACTTC. Translating it yields CASSTYRGGETQYF.

The V call is TRBV28, the J call TRBJ1-1; D unclear. The V gene lost 6 bases and the J gene lost 3 bases, with 14 bases spanning the gap. The germline V gene has CDR1 MDHEN and CDR2 SYDVKM. There are 14 residues in the CDR3. The CDR3 here is CASRQWGTDTEAFF. Here the CDR3 DNA reads TGTGCCAGCAGGCAATGGGGAACCGACACTGAAGCTTTCTTT. The full variable domain, in which reference TRBV28 and TRBJ1-1 provide the parts outside the CDR3, is DVKVTQSSRYLVKRTGEKVFLECVQDMDHENMFWYRQDPGLGLRLIYFSYDVKMKEKGDIPEGYSVSREKKERFSLILESASTNQTSMYLCASRQWGTDTEAFFGQGTRLTVV.

The table lists this clone with a few counts. The chain joins TRBV5-1 to TRBJ2-7, with 14 nucleotides matching TRBD2. Trimming cost V 0 bases and J 6 bases; bases outside gene matches: 5. The CDR3 extends over 16 amino acids. Germline V gives CDR1 SGHRS, CDR2 YFSETQ. The CDR3 DNA reads TGCGCCAGCAGCTTGGGACTAGCGGGAGGGCCAGGCGAGCAGTACTTC. Encoded protein: CASSLGLAGGPGEQYF.

The V and J genes are TRBV9 and TRBJ2-2, with unresolved D. CDR3 length equals 14 residues. Germline V CDR1 and CDR2: SGDLS, YYNGEE. V lost 0 bases, J lost 6 bases, and 9 bases lay in between. The CDR3 loop reads CASSVGEKSGELFF. The DNA of the CDR3 is TGTGCCAGCAGCGTAGGTGAGAAGTCCGGGGAGCTGTTTTTT.

This clone was counted between two and nine times. V usage is TRBV29-1 and J usage is TRBJ2-1; D gene unclear. V was trimmed by 3 bases and J by 3 bases, leaving 12 bases between them. Per the germline V gene, CDR1 is SQVTM and CDR2 is ANQGSEA. This CDR3 has 14 residues. The CDR3 protein is CSVDRSGHYNEQFF. The CDR3, as DNA: TGCAGCGTTGACAGGTCCGGGCACTACAATGAGCAGTTCTTC.

This clone was detected only a few times. The chain links TRBV9 to TRBJ2-5; TRBD2 aligns across 10 bases. The CDR3 contains 15 residues. With 4 bases clipped from V and 3 bases from J, the junction kept 6 bases outside the gene matches. CDR1 and CDR2 (germline): SGDLS, YYNGEE. The CDR3 reads CASSRGLAGEETQYF. The CDR3 DNA reads as TGTGCCAGCAGCAGAGGGCTAGCGGGAGAAGAGACCCAGTACTTC.

This clone was counted between two and nine times. The V and J genes are TRBV2 and TRBJ1-2, with 8 positions matching TRBD1. V trimming: 4 bases; J trimming: 3 bases; junction bases outside the gene matches: 13. The CDR3 is made up of 17 amino acids. The germline CDR1 and CDR2 sequences are SNHLY and FYNNEI. CDR3 protein: CASSAGGGLVIDYGYTF. The DNA of the CDR3 is TGTGCCAGCAGTGCAGGGGGCGGTCTTGTTATCGACTATGGCTACACCTTC.

This clone has more than one count but fewer than ten. The chain links TRBV27 to TRBJ2-1, with D possibly TRBD2 on 5 matching bases. The germline V gene encodes CDR1 MNHEY and CDR2 SMNVEV (reference sequence). This CDR3 spans 14 amino acids. V dropped 3 bases and J dropped 6 bases, with 12 bases sitting between them. DNA for the CDR3: TGTGCCAGCAGTTTTTGGACTCCCCCCAATGAGCAGTTCTTC. This translates into CASSFWTPPNEQFF.

This clone was counted only a few times. The chain recombines TRBV9 with TRBJ1-4; unclear D gene. The CDR3 has 14 amino acids. Germline assignment: CDR1 SGDLS and CDR2 YYNGEE. Deletions cut 4 bases from V and 8 bases from J, with 15 bases between. CDR3 sequence (DNA): TGTGCCAGCAGCAATACAGCTCAACGGGAAAAACTGTTTTTT. Amino acids: CASSNTAQREKLFF. Full variable domain (missing parts from reference TRBV9 and TRBJ1-4): DSGVTQTPKHLITATGQRVTLRCSPRSGDLSVYWYQQSLDQGLQFLIQYYNGEERAKGNILERFSAQQFPDLHSELNLSSLELGDSALYFCASSNTAQREKLFFGSGTQLSVL.

The V gene is TRBV18, the J gene TRBJ2-1, with a possible D match to TRBD2 (6 bases). The CDR3 totals 16 residues. CDR1 and CDR2 (germline): KGHSH, LQKENI. The germline V and J ends were trimmed by 3 bases and 10 bases, with 22 bases remaining between them. The CDR3 is CASSPPKSRGGGEQFF. The DNA of the CDR3 is TGTGCCAGCTCACCTCCTAAGTCGCGGGGAGGAGGGGAGCAGTTCTTC.

The rearrangement links TRBV6-6 to TRBJ2-1; 14 bases fit TRBD2. From germline, CDR1 is MNHNY and CDR2 SVGAGI (reference sequence). J gave up 5 bases and V 5 bases, and 5 bases lay outside the gene matches. CDR3 length: 16 amino acids. In nucleotides, the CDR3 is TGTGCCAGCAGTCCCCGGGGACTAGCGGGGGACAATGAGCAGTTCTTC. This translates into CASSPRGLAGDNEQFF.

V usage is TRBV28 and J usage is TRBJ2-7; no definite D call. The CDR3 totals 12 residues. The germline V gene has CDR1 MDHEN and CDR2 SYDVKM. V was shortened by 5 bases and J by 5 bases, with 10 bases between the two germline ends. CDR3 sequence (DNA): TGTGCCAGCAGTGGTGGGGTCCACGAGCAGTACTTC. Its protein is CASSGGVHEQYF.

The chain has TRBV7-9 and TRBJ1-4; D unresolved. The germline gives CDR1 SEHNR, CDR2 FQNEAQ (reference sequence). The CDR3 loop spans 18 amino acids. The V end was cut by 1 base, the J end by 0 bases, with 15 bases between. CDR3 nucleotides: TGTGCCAGCAGCTTAGTCCCCCACAGCCTTGCAACTAATGAAAAACTGTTTTTT. Amino acids: CASSLVPHSLATNEKLFF.

This clone showed up just a few times. The rearrangement joins TRBV11-3 to TRBJ2-7; D gene ambiguous. The CDR3 is 12 residues long. Germline lookup yields CDR1 SGHNT and CDR2 YENEEA. Trimming removed 1 base from V and 10 bases from J, with 11 bases in between. The CDR3 protein is CASSLGGGNQYF. The CDR3 nucleotides read TGTGCCAGCAGCTTAGGAGGCGGAAATCAGTACTTC. The full variable domain, with the rest looked up from reference TRBV11-3 and TRBJ2-7, is EAGVVQSPRYKIIEKKQPVAFWCNPISGHNTLYWYLQNLGQGPELLIRYENEEAVDDSQLPKDRFSAERLKGVDSTLKIQPAELGDSAVYLCASSLGGGNQYFGPGTRLTVT.

The genes are TRBV27 and TRBJ2-3; 9 bases agree with TRBD1. The CDR3 contains 16 residues. The ends lost 5 bases at V and 3 bases at J; junction bases unmatched: 9. CDR1 and CDR2 from the germline V gene are MNHEY and SMNVEV (reference sequence). The CDR3: CASSLIGQGRTDTQYF. For the CDR3, the DNA is TGTGCCAGCAGTCTTATCGGACAGGGGAGGACAGATACGCAGTATTTT.

This sequence joins TRBV29-1 and TRBJ2-1; D ambiguous. The germline gives CDR1 SQVTM, CDR2 ANQGSEA. Trimming shortened V by 4 bases and J by 5 bases, and 12 bases separated the two germline ends. The CDR3 is 13 amino acids. The CDR3 DNA reads TGCAGCGTTGCCATTAACGGCGACAATGAGCAGTTCTTC. It specifies CSVAINGDNEQFF.

This clone was counted between two and nine times. The chain has TRBV5-4 and TRBJ1-1, with D uncertain. V was trimmed by 7 bases and J by 1 base, leaving 11 bases between them. Germline CDR1 and CDR2: SGHNT and YYREEE (reference sequence). CDR3 size: 13 residues. The CDR3 nucleotides read TGTGCCAGCCGTGGCGATTGGAACACTGAAGCTTTCTTT. Translated: CASRGDWNTEAFF.

This chain connects TRBV28 to TRBJ2-7, with a tentative D call TRBD2 (6 bases). This CDR3 is 14 amino acids long. Germline V CDR1 and CDR2: MDHEN, SYDVKM. Trimming removed 4 bases at V and 2 bases at J, with 12 bases between. The CDR3 loop is CASSSPGATYEQYF. The CDR3 DNA sequence: TGTGCCAGCAGTTCCCCGGGAGCCACCTACGAGCAGTACTTC.

The DNA for the CDR3 is TGTGCCAGCAGGACTGGACAGGGGAGGAACTACGAGCAGTACTTC. Encoded protein: CASRTGQGRNYEQYF. The chain couples TRBV6-6 to TRBJ2-7; TRBD1 matches 9 bases. The CDR3 consists of 15 residues. Per the germline V gene, CDR1 is MNHNY and CDR2 is SVGAGI (reference sequence). V dropped 6 bases and J dropped 3; count of bases not matched to a gene: 9.

This clone appeared a few times. CDR3 bases: TGTGCCAGCAGTTTTCAAAGACTAGCGGGAGGATTCGAGCAGTACTTC. Protein sequence: CASSFQRLAGGFEQYF. This chain connects TRBV28 to TRBJ2-7, with 13 positions matching TRBD2. The CDR3 totals 16 residues. Germline CDR1 is MDHEN and CDR2 is SYDVKM. Germline trimming cut 3 bases from V and 6 bases from J; bases unmatched to any gene: 8.

The rearrangement uses TRBV7-2 and TRBJ2-1; the match to TRBD2 covers 12 bases. Per germline, CDR1 SGHTA and CDR2 FQGNSA. V trimming: 6 bases; J trimming: 4 bases; junction bases outside the gene matches: 7. CDR3 size: 16 residues. CDR3 sequence (DNA): TGTGCCAGCAGACCTACAGGGACTAGCGGGTACAATGAGCAGTTCTTC. Residues: CASRPTGTSGYNEQFF.

This clone came up a few times. The chain links TRBV5-4 to TRBJ2-1, with D possibly being TRBD2 (5 bases). Germline V gene sequence: CDR1 SGHNT, CDR2 YYREEE (reference sequence). This CDR3 comprises 12 residues. The V end lost 0 bases, the J end lost 10 bases, and 8 bases lay between the germline ends. CDR3 sequence reads: CASSLVREEQFF. As DNA, the CDR3 is TGTGCCAGCAGCTTGGTTCGGGAAGAGCAGTTCTTC.

The sample holds a few counts of this clone. V gene TRBV6-5 combines with J gene TRBJ2-7; TRBD2 matches 8 bases. The V segment lost 6 bases and the J segment 2 bases; nucleotides outside the gene matches: 6. Looked up from germline, CDR1 is MNHEY and CDR2 is SVGAGI. This CDR3 is 14 amino acids long. CDR3 sequence reads: CASSAAAGAYEQYF. The CDR3 DNA is TGTGCCAGCAGCGCGGCAGCGGGGGCCTACGAGCAGTACTTC.

This chain joins TRBV6-6 and TRBJ1-1, with D perhaps TRBD1 (5 bases). V was clipped by 11 bases and J by 4 bases, with 11 bases between them. CDR1 and CDR2 (germline): MNHNY, SVGAGI (reference sequence). The CDR3 has 11 residues. The CDR3 sequence is CAAGGVTEAFF. The CDR3 DNA reads TGTGCCGCGGGGGGTGTCACTGAAGCTTTCTTT.

CDR3 sequence reads: CASSGDRYSNQPQHF. CDR3 DNA: TGTGCCAGCAGCGGGGACAGGTATAGCAATCAGCCCCAGCATTTT. The chain links TRBV7-2 to TRBJ1-5; 8 nucleotides agree with TRBD1. J lost 0 bases, V lost 5 bases, and 3 bases had no gene match. CDR1 and CDR2 from the germline V gene are SGHTA and FQGNSA. The CDR3 is 15 amino acids.

The CDR3 loop is CATSSKGNADGRTSITYEQYF. For the CDR3, the DNA is TGTGCCACCAGCAGCAAGGGGAATGCTGATGGGCGGACTAGCATAACCTACGAGCAGTACTTC. This rearrangement joins TRBV15 to TRBJ2-7, with 8 nucleotides matching TRBD2. With 3 bases clipped from V and 2 bases from J, the junction kept 24 bases outside the gene matches. This CDR3 has 21 amino acids. Per germline, CDR1 LNHNV and CDR2 YYDKDF (reference sequence).

V gene TRBV7-9 combines with J gene TRBJ2-3; D might be TRBD2 (5 bases). The CDR3 length is 14 residues. Between the trimmed V and J ends, which lost 5 bases and 4 bases, there was a span of 13 bases. Germline V gives CDR1 SEHNR, CDR2 FQNEAQ (reference sequence). The CDR3 loop reads CASSNPAGADTQYF. The CDR3 DNA follows: TGTGCCAGCAGCAACCCGGCGGGCGCAGATACGCAGTATTTT. Full variable domain (outside the CDR3, taken from reference TRBV7-9 and TRBJ2-3): DTGVSQNPRHKITKRGQNVTFRCDPISEHNRLYWYRQTLGQGPEFLTYFQNEAQLEKSRLLSDRFSAERPKGSFSTLEIQRTEQGDSAMYLCASSNPAGADTQYFGPGTRLTVL.